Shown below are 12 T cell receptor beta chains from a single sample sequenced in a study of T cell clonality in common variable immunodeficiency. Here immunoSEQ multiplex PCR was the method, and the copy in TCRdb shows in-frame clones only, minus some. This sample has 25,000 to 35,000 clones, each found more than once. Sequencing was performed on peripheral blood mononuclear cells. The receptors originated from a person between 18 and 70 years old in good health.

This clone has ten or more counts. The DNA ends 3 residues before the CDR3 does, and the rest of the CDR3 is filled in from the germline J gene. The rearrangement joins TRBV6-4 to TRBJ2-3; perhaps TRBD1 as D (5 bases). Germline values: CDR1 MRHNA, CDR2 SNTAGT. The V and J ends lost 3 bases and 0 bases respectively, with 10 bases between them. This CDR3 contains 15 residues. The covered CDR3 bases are TGTGCCAGCAGTGAAGGGGATACTAGCACAGATACG. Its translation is CASSEGDTSTDT. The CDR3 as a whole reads CASSEGDTSTDTQYF.

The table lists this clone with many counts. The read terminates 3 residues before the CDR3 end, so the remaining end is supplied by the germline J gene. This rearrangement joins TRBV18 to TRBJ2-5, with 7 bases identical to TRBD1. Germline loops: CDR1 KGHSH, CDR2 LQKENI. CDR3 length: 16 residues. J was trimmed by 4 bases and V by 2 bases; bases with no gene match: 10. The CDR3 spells CASSPKNTGARETQYF. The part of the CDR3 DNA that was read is TGTGCCAGCTCACCAAAAAACACAGGGGCCCGAGAGACC.

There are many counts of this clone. The sequenced CDR3 bases are TGCGCCAGCAGCTCCTCGCCGCCGGATGAAAAA. Amino acids: CASSSSPPDEK. In full, the CDR3 is CASSSSPPDEKLFF. V and J are TRBV5-1 and TRBJ1-4; D uncertain. The read is 3 residues too short to cover the CDR3 end, so that end is filled in from the germline J gene. CDR1 and CDR2 (germline): SGHRS, YFSETQ. V was shortened by 3 bases and J by 6 bases, with 12 bases between the two germline ends. The CDR3 has 14 residues.

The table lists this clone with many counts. Partial CDR3 DNA: TGTGCCAGCAGCTCGCTAGCGGGAGGGCCGGGCGAG. Encoded protein: CASSSLAGGPGE. The whole CDR3 protein reads CASSSLAGGPGEQYF. The genes are TRBV13 and TRBJ2-7; 12 bases are shared with TRBD2. Read data end 3 residues before the CDR3 end; the end is taken from the germline J gene. The germline V gene encodes CDR1 PRHDT and CDR2 FYEKMQ (reference sequence). The J segment lost 6 bases and the V segment lost 4 bases, leaving 7 bases of the junction unmatched. This CDR3 comprises 15 residues. Full variable domain (outside the CDR3, taken from reference TRBV13 and TRBJ2-7): AAGVIQSPRHLIKEKRETATLKCYPIPRHDTVYWYQQGPGQDPQFLISFYEKMQSDKGSIPDRFSAQQFSDYHSELNMSSLELGDSALYFCASSSLAGGPGEQYFGPGTRLTVT.

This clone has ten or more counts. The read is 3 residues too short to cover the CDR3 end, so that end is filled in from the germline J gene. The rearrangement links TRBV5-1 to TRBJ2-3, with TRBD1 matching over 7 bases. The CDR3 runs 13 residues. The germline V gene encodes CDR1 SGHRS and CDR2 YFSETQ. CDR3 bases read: TGCGCCAGCAGCCAACAGGGGAATCAGCCG. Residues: CASSQQGNQP. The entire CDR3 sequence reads CASSQQGNQPQYF.

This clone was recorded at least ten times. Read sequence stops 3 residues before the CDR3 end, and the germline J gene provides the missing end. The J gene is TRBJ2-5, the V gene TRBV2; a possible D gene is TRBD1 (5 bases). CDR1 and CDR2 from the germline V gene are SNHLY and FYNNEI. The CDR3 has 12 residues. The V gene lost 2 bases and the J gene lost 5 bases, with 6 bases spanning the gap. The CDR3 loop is CASSERGETQYF. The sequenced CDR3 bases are TGTGCCAGCAGTGAAAGGGGTGAGACC.

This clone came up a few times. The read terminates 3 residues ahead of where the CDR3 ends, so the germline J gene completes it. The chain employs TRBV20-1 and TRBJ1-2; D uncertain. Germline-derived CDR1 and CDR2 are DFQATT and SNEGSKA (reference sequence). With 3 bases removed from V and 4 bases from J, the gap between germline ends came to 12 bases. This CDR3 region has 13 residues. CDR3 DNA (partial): TGCAGTGCTAGCCCTCAGGATTTCTATGGC. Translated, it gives CSASPQDFYG. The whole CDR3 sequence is CSASPQDFYGYTF.

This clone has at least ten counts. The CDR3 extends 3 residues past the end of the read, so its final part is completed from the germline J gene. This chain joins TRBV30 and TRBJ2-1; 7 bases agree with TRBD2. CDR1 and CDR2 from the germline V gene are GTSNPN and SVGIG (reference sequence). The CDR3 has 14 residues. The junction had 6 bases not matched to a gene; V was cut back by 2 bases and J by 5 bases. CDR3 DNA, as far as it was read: TGTGCCTGGAGTCCCGGACTAGGGGACAATGAG. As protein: CAWSPGLGDNE. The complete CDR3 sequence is CAWSPGLGDNEQFF.

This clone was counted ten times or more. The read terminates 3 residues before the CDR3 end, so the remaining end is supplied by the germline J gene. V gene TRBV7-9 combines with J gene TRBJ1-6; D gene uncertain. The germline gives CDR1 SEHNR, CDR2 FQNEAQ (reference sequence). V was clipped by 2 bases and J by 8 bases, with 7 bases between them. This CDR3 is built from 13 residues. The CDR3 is CASSLFPDSPLHF. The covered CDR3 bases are TGTGCCAGCAGCTTATTTCCGGATTCACCC.

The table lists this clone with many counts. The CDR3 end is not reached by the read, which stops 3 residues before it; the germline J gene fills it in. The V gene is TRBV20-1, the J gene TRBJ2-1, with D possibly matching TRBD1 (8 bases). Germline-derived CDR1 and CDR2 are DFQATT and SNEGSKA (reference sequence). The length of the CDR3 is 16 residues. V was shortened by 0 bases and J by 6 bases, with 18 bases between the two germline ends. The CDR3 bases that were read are TGCAGTGCTAGAGAAAGAACTTACAGGGGGGGCAATGAG. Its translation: CSARERTYRGGNE. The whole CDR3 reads CSARERTYRGGNEQFF.

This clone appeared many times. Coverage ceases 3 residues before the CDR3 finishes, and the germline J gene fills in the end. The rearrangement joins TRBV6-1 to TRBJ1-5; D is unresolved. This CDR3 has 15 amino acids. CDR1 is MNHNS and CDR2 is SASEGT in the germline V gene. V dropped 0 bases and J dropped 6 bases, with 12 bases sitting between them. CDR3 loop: CASSEAPGSTQPQHF. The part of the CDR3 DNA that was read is TGTGCCAGCAGTGAAGCCCCGGGGAGTACTCAGCCC.

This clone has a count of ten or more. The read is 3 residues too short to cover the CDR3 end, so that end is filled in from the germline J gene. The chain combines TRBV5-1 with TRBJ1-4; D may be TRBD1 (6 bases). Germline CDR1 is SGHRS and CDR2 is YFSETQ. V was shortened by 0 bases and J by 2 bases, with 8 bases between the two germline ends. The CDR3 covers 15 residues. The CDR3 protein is CASSLGTATNEKLFF. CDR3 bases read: TGCGCCAGCAGCTTGGGGACAGCTACTAATGAAAAA.